One sample yielded the 27 T cell receptor beta chains listed below, sequenced in a study of T cell responses to AZD1222 COVID-19 vaccine. Repertoires were generated with immunoSEQ multiplex PCR, while TCRdb's copy carries only in-frame clones and drops some. The data hold about 170,000 clones, with around nine tenths observed a single time. The source was peripheral blood, collected on day 0 of AZD1222 vaccination. These receptors all come from an adult in good health.

The rearrangement uses TRBV4-2 and TRBJ2-7; 14 positions match TRBD2. CDR3 length: 19 amino acids. V lost 4 bases and J lost 1; bases outside the gene matches: 12. Germline V gene sequence: CDR1 LGHNA, CDR2 YNFKEQ. The CDR3 DNA reads as TGTGCCAGCAGCCCCCTCCCCGGGACTAGCGGGGGCCTATCCTACGAGCAGTACTTC. This gives the protein CASSPLPGTSGGLSYEQYF.

This clone occurred once. The chain employs TRBV5-1 and TRBJ2-2; the D gene is possibly TRBD2 (6 bases). The V end was cut by 4 bases, the J end by 6 bases, with 13 bases between. The germline V gene has CDR1 SGHRS and CDR2 YFSETQ. The CDR3 is made up of 14 amino acids. The CDR3 DNA reads TGCGCCAGCAGCCCAGGCTGGGAGGCCGGGGAGCTGTTTTTT. It translates to CASSPGWEAGELFF.

This clone was picked up one time. The chain joins TRBV2 to TRBJ2-7; D unresolved. The CDR3 runs to 13 residues. Germline values: CDR1 SNHLY, CDR2 FYNNEI. V lost 2 bases and J 2 bases, leaving 7 bases between the germline ends. CDR3 sequence reads: CASSELPAYEQYF. In DNA form, the CDR3 reads TGTGCCAGCAGTGAACTCCCCGCCTACGAGCAGTACTTC.

The CDR3 nucleotides read TGTGCCAGCGACGAGACGAACACCGGGGAGCTGTTTTTT. It specifies CASDETNTGELFF. The chain uses TRBV7-9 and TRBJ2-2; no clear D gene. The germline gives CDR1 SEHNR, CDR2 FQNEAQ (reference sequence). Trimming removed 8 bases at V and 0 bases at J, with 7 bases between. The CDR3 extends over 13 amino acids.

J is TRBJ2-7 and V is TRBV10-3; 7 bases line up with TRBD2. The CDR3 runs 14 residues. Germline V CDR1 and CDR2: ENHRY, SYGVKD. With V trimmed by 10 bases and J by 2 bases, 11 bases remained unmatched. The CDR3 nucleotides are TGTGCCACCGCGACTAGCCTGGGAGCCTACGAGCAGTACTTC. Translated, it gives CATATSLGAYEQYF.

This clone was detected only a few times. The rearrangement joins TRBV30 to TRBJ2-6; 9 positions agree with TRBD1. Germline V gene sequence: CDR1 GTSNPN, CDR2 SVGIG (reference sequence). The ends lost 4 bases at V and 8 bases at J; junction bases unmatched: 6. The CDR3 is 14 amino acids. Here the CDR3 DNA reads TGTGCCTGGACAGAGGGACAGGGCACCAACGTCCTGACTTTC. Its protein product is CAWTEGQGTNVLTF.

The rearrangement links TRBV12-5 to TRBJ2-3; D possibly corresponds to TRBD1 (6 bases). This CDR3 has 14 residues. The germline V gene has CDR1 LGHNT and CDR2 FRNRAP. The V gene lost 1 base and the J gene lost 1 base, with 6 bases spanning the gap. CDR3 DNA sequence: TGTGCTAGTGGTTTGGGACAGGGCACAGATACGCAGTATTTT. Translated: CASGLGQGTDTQYF.

The genes are TRBV19 and TRBJ2-7; D assignment may be TRBD1 or TRBD2 (5 bases each). V gave up 3 bases and J gave up 4 bases, with 13 bases separating them. This CDR3 region has 14 residues. Germline V lookup: CDR1 LNHDA, CDR2 SQIVND (reference sequence). This CDR3 is CASSITDGAYEQYF. As DNA, the CDR3 is TGTGCCAGTAGTATCACGGACGGGGCTTACGAGCAGTACTTC.

The rearrangement links TRBV5-4 to TRBJ2-7; 13 nucleotides line up with TRBD2. The CDR3 totals 16 residues. V was pared by 4 bases and J by 6 bases, with 10 bases of the junction left unmatched. Germline CDR1 reads SGHNT; CDR2 reads YYREEE (reference sequence). The CDR3: CASSLLGLAGVGEQYF. As DNA, the CDR3 is TGTGCCAGCAGCCTCTTAGGACTAGCGGGAGTAGGCGAGCAGTACTTC.

The chain uses TRBV30 and TRBJ2-3; maybe TRBD1 (5 bases). V was pared by 5 bases and J by 4 bases, with 13 bases between. The germline gives CDR1 GTSNPN, CDR2 SVGIG (reference sequence). This CDR3 contains 13 residues. CDR3 protein: CAWSRLGADTQYF. The CDR3, as DNA: TGTGCCTGGTCTCGTTTAGGGGCAGATACGCAGTATTTT.

The rearrangement joins TRBV5-1 to TRBJ1-6; D gene uncertain. Germline CDR1 is SGHRS and CDR2 is YFSETQ. Trimming cost V 1 base and J 9 bases, with 8 bases left between them. The CDR3 is 13 amino acids. The CDR3 DNA reads TGCGCCAGCAGCTTGCGACTGCTTTCACCCCTCCACTTT. It codes for CASSLRLLSPLHF.

This clone was counted a single time. J is TRBJ2-1 and V is TRBV6-5, with 11 bases fitting TRBD2. The V gene end was trimmed by 5 bases and the J gene end by 4 bases; junction bases not matched to a gene: 1. The CDR3 has 14 residues. The V gene's germline CDR1 is MNHEY and CDR2 SVGAGI. The CDR3 here is CASSRTSGYNEQFF. The CDR3 bases are TGTGCCAGCAGTCGGACTAGCGGGTACAATGAGCAGTTCTTC.

V and J are TRBV2 and TRBJ1-5; D call uncertain. The CDR3 totals 15 residues. Germline V CDR1 and CDR2: SNHLY, FYNNEI. V was pared by 3 bases and J by 4 bases, with 13 bases between. The CDR3 DNA is TGTGCCAGCAGTGAGTCGGCAGACTATAATCAGCCCCAGCATTTT. Its translation is CASSESADYNQPQHF.

This rearrangement joins TRBV29-1 to TRBJ1-2; TRBD1 agrees at 9 bases. The germline CDR1 and CDR2 sequences are SQVTM and ANQGSEA. The CDR3 totals 12 residues. The V gene end was trimmed by 5 bases and the J gene end by 8 bases; junction bases not matched to a gene: 6. CDR3 protein: CSVHRGPWGYTF. The CDR3 DNA is TGCAGCGTTCACAGGGGGCCGTGGGGCTACACCTTC.

The rearrangement joins TRBV3-1 (or the pseudogene TRBV3-2) to TRBJ1-3; D is uncertain. Trimming pared 1 base from V and 0 bases from J, leaving 10 bases between. Looked up from germline, CDR1 is LGHDT and CDR2 is YNNKEL (reference sequence). The CDR3 is 16 residues long. CDR3 sequence: CASSQAPGFSGNTIYF. CDR3 sequence (DNA): TGTGCCAGCAGCCAAGCCCCGGGATTCTCTGGAAACACCATATATTTT.

The CDR3 protein is CASTRDFLKNEQFF. The CDR3 DNA reads as TGTGCCAGCACTCGGGACTTTCTAAAAAATGAGCAGTTCTTC. The chain has TRBV19 and TRBJ2-1, with a tentative D call TRBD2 (6 bases). Trimming shortened V by 9 bases and J by 7 bases, and 19 bases separated the two germline ends. The CDR3 length is 14 residues. The germline gives CDR1 LNHDA, CDR2 SQIVND (reference sequence). The variable domain in full, with the rest retrieved from reference TRBV19 and TRBJ2-1, is DGGITQSPKYLFRKEGQNVTLSCEQNLNHDAMYWYRQDPGQGLRLIYYSQIVNDFQKGDIAEGYSVSREKKESFPLTVTSAQKNPTAFYLCASTRDFLKNEQFFGPGTRLTVL.

Only one count was recorded for this clone. Other DNA sequences in the sample encode the same CDR3. The rearrangement links TRBV6-5 to TRBJ2-2; D remains ambiguous. The CDR3 runs to 14 residues. The V end was cut by 2 bases, the J end by 0 bases, with 4 bases between. CDR1 is MNHEY, CDR2 SVGAGI, per germline. The DNA for the CDR3 is TGTGCCAGCAGTTACGGGGCGAACACCGGGGAGCTGTTTTTT. Translation: CASSYGANTGELFF.

The chain carries TRBV7-2 and TRBJ2-2; D gene uncertain. The CDR3 spans 14 residues. Trimming removed 1 base at V and 5 bases at J, with 8 bases between. Germline lookup yields CDR1 SGHTA and CDR2 FQGNSA. In DNA form, the CDR3 reads TGTGCCAGCAGCTTAGGCCGCAGGACCGGGGAGCTGTTTTTT. Amino acid sequence: CASSLGRRTGELFF.

The chain carries TRBV7-9 and TRBJ1-1; D not resolved. Trimming removed 1 base from V and 1 base from J, with 7 bases in between. There are 14 residues in the CDR3. CDR1 and CDR2 from the germline V gene are SEHNR and FQNEAQ (reference sequence). CDR3 residues: CASSLEIGNTEAFF. The DNA of the CDR3 is TGTGCCAGCAGCTTAGAGATCGGGAACACTGAAGCTTTCTTT.

This chain links TRBV9 with TRBJ2-5; the match to TRBD2 covers 8 bases. There are 16 residues in the CDR3. Germline CDR1 is SGDLS and CDR2 is YYNGEE. V shed 0 bases, J shed 5 bases, and the junction held 9 bases outside the gene matches. CDR3 in amino acids: CASSVGGSGTEETQYF. CDR3 bases: TGTGCCAGCAGCGTAGGGGGTAGCGGGACTGAGGAGACCCAGTACTTC.

The chain joins TRBV30 to TRBJ1-1; D remains ambiguous. Germline V gene lookup returns CDR1 GTSNPN and CDR2 SVGIG (reference sequence). V was clipped by 3 bases and J by 4 bases, with 18 bases between them. The CDR3 runs to 15 residues. CDR3 sequence (DNA): TGTGCCTGGAGCCGCAAGGTAGGGTCGGTCACTGAAGCTTTCTTT. It encodes CAWSRKVGSVTEAFF.

This clone was detected a few times. The J gene is TRBJ1-1, the V gene TRBV5-1, with TRBD1 as a possible D gene (6 bases). V lost 5 bases and J lost 1, with 9 bases in between. Germline lookup yields CDR1 SGHRS and CDR2 YFSETQ. The CDR3 spans 13 residues. The CDR3 nucleotides are TGCGCCAGCAGACCGGGACAGAACACTGAAGCTTTCTTT. Encoded protein: CASRPGQNTEAFF.

The chain carries TRBV29-1 and TRBJ1-4; D gene uncertain. Germline V gene data show CDR1 as SQVTM and CDR2 as ANQGSEA. Trimming stripped 6 bases from V and 6 bases from J, with 8 bases between. The CDR3 is 11 amino acids. In DNA, the CDR3 is TGCAGCGTCTGGAGGGATGAAAAACTGTTTTTT. This codes for CSVWRDEKLFF.

CDR3 in DNA: TGTGCCAGCAGTGATCGACAGGGTGGTAATGAAAAACTGTTTTTT. Residues: CASSDRQGGNEKLFF. The chain carries TRBV6-1 and TRBJ1-4; TRBD1 agrees at 7 bases. This CDR3 comprises 15 residues. In germline, CDR1 is MNHNS, CDR2 SASEGT. Trimming cost V 3 bases and J 4 bases; bases outside gene matches: 5.

CDR3 bases: TGTGCCACCAGCCCGCAGAGCTCCTACAATGAGCAGTTCTTC. It yields the protein CATSPQSSYNEQFF. This rearrangement joins TRBV15 to TRBJ2-1, with D hard to call. V was trimmed by 5 bases and J by 0 bases, leaving 8 bases between them. CDR3 size: 14 residues. In germline, CDR1 is LNHNV, CDR2 YYDKDF (reference sequence). Based on the CDR3 plus reference TRBV15 and TRBJ2-1, the full variable domain is DAMVIQNPRYQVTQFGKPVTLSCSQTLNHNVMYWYQQKSSQAPKLLFHYYDKDFNNEADTPDNFQSRRPNTSFCFLDIRSPGLGDTAMYLCATSPQSSYNEQFFGPGTRLTVL.

The chain carries TRBV27 and TRBJ2-1; D possibly corresponds to TRBD1 (5 bases). The CDR3 spans 15 residues. The germline V and J ends were trimmed by 2 bases and 8 bases, with 16 bases remaining between them. CDR1 is MNHEY and CDR2 is SMNVEV in the germline V gene (reference sequence). As DNA, the CDR3 is TGTGCCAGCAGTTTAGTACAGGTCCCTAGAGATGAGCAGTTCTTC. Residues: CASSLVQVPRDEQFF.

This clone has just one count. The rearrangement links TRBV12-3 or TRBV12-4 to TRBJ2-7; no firm D call. The CDR3 is 13 residues long. V was shortened by 4 bases and J by 6 bases, with 13 bases between the two germline ends. The chain's CDR3 is CASSSGRIGEQYF. CDR3 nucleotides: TGTGCCAGCAGTTCAGGACGTATCGGCGAGCAGTACTTC.